These 20 T cell receptor beta chains share one sample of origin, sequenced in a study of blood T cell repertoires in COVID-19. Some clones are missing from TCRdb's copy, which holds only in-frame ones; the method was immunoSEQ multiplex PCR. The sample yields about 220,000 clones, approximately 84% seen once. Material: PBMCs or T cells enriched from blood (not recorded which). The receptors were gathered from a man in his forties or fifties who had recovered from COVID-19.

The J gene is TRBJ2-2, the V gene TRBV11-3; TRBD1 matches at 7 bases. The CDR3 is made up of 14 amino acids. Germline CDR1 SGHNT, CDR2 YENEEA. The V and J ends lost 5 bases and 5 bases, in that order; junction bases with no gene match: 5. This CDR3 is CASSLQGETGELFF. In DNA, the CDR3 is TGTGCCAGCAGCCTCCAGGGGGAGACCGGGGAGCTGTTTTTT.

This chain joins TRBV5-4 and TRBJ1-1; D is unclear. Germline V lookup: CDR1 SGHNT, CDR2 YYREEE (reference sequence). Trimming took off 0 bases at V and 8 bases at J, with 11 bases between the two ends. The CDR3 covers 13 residues. The CDR3 loop is CASSLDSRSEAFF. CDR3 sequence (DNA): TGTGCCAGCAGCTTGGATTCGCGAAGCGAAGCTTTCTTT.

The gene calls are TRBV5-6 and TRBJ1-2; TRBD1 aligns across 7 bases. The CDR3 is 13 residues long. Trimming at V came to 5 bases and at J to 7 bases, leaving 8 bases not matched to a gene. Germline-derived CDR1 and CDR2 are SGHDT and YYEEEE. The CDR3: CASRLTGRGGYTF. CDR3 sequence (DNA): TGTGCCAGCAGACTGACAGGGAGAGGTGGCTACACCTTC.

The chain has TRBV6-1 and TRBJ1-4; maybe TRBD1 (5 bases). This CDR3 region has 14 residues. V lost 1 base and J 10 bases, leaving 13 bases between the germline ends. Germline assignment: CDR1 MNHNS and CDR2 SASEGT. In DNA form, the CDR3 reads TGTGCCAGCAGTGAAGTAACAGGACAATCAAAACTGTTTTTT. Translation gives CASSEVTGQSKLFF.

This clone was found once. V and J are TRBV7-2 and TRBJ1-6; perhaps TRBD1 as D (5 bases). The CDR3 spans 16 residues. With 5 bases removed from V and 4 bases from J, the gap between germline ends came to 15 bases. Germline assignment: CDR1 SGHTA and CDR2 FQGNSA. The CDR3 DNA reads as TGTGCCAGCAGCACTGTCGTGGGGGGTTATAATTCACCCCTCCACTTT. The encoded protein is CASSTVVGGYNSPLHF.

The chain employs TRBV28 and TRBJ1-6; D is unresolved. Germline V lookup: CDR1 MDHEN, CDR2 SYDVKM. This CDR3 contains 14 residues. V lost 5 bases and J lost 7, with 12 bases in between. The chain's CDR3 is CASSGQALNSPLHF. The CDR3 coding sequence is TGTGCCAGCAGTGGTCAGGCTTTGAATTCACCCCTCCACTTT.

The J gene is TRBJ1-2, the V gene TRBV3-1 (or the pseudogene TRBV3-2); D perhaps matches TRBD1 (5 bases). V shed 5 bases and J shed 6 bases, with 10 bases lying between them. CDR3 length equals 12 residues. Germline V lookup: CDR1 LGHDT, CDR2 YNNKEL (reference sequence). For the CDR3, the DNA is TGTGCCAGCAGCTACGGGGGGGATGGCTACACCTTC. As protein: CASSYGGDGYTF.

The gene calls are TRBV5-1 and TRBJ2-7; D is perhaps TRBD2 (7 bases). V was cut by 0 bases and J by 4 bases, with 8 bases left in between. This CDR3 has 13 residues. CDR1 is SGHRS and CDR2 is YFSETQ in the germline V gene. The CDR3 coding sequence is TGCGCCAGCAGCTTGGAGGGGGGGTACGAGCAGTACTTC. This gives the protein CASSLEGGYEQYF.

The V call is TRBV2, the J call TRBJ1-6; TRBD1 matches 10 bases. The V gene's germline CDR1 is SNHLY and CDR2 FYNNEI. This CDR3 spans 15 amino acids. Trimming removed 7 bases from V and 9 bases from J; junction bases left unmatched: 9. In DNA form, the CDR3 reads TGTGCCAGCATCCGGGACAGGGGACTTATTTCACCCCTCCACTTT. Protein: CASIRDRGLISPLHF.

This chain links TRBV9 with TRBJ2-1, with 7 nucleotides matching TRBD2. The CDR3 loop spans 16 amino acids. The V and J ends lost 3 bases and 0 bases, in that order; junction bases with no gene match: 6. Germline values: CDR1 SGDLS, CDR2 YYNGEE. The CDR3 coding sequence is TGTGCCAGCAGCGGATCCCGCGGGAGCTCCTACAATGAGCAGTTCTTC. Translation gives CASSGSRGSSYNEQFF.

The gene calls are TRBV7-9 and TRBJ2-7; the match to TRBD1 covers 7 bases. V lost 1 base, J lost 1 base, and 4 bases stayed unmatched. The CDR3 runs 15 residues. Germline values: CDR1 SEHNR, CDR2 FQNEAQ (reference sequence). Here the CDR3 reads CASSLVRQGSYEQYF. In DNA, the CDR3 is TGTGCCAGCAGCTTAGTAAGACAGGGTTCCTACGAGCAGTACTTC.

The chain couples TRBV18 to TRBJ1-1, with D unclear. The CDR3 has 15 residues. Trimming removed 4 bases at V and 0 bases at J, with 12 bases between. Germline CDR1 and CDR2: KGHSH and LQKENI. The chain's CDR3 is CASSRRESMNTEAFF. CDR3 DNA sequence: TGTGCCAGCTCACGCCGGGAGAGTATGAACACTGAAGCTTTCTTT.

There are a few counts of this clone. The chain uses TRBV27 and TRBJ2-5; no firm D call. V was cut by 2 bases and J by 4 bases, with 11 bases left in between. CDR3 length equals 14 residues. Germline V gene lookup returns CDR1 MNHEY and CDR2 SMNVEV (reference sequence). This CDR3 is CASSLIGPGETQYF. DNA of the CDR3: TGTGCCAGCAGTTTAATAGGTCCGGGAGAGACCCAGTACTTC.

The chain combines TRBV5-5 with TRBJ2-3, with TRBD2 identical over 7 bases. The CDR3 runs to 14 residues. The V and J ends lost 4 bases and 4 bases, in that order; junction bases with no gene match: 6. Germline loops: CDR1 SGHKS, CDR2 YYEKEE (reference sequence). CDR3 loop: CASSLRTSADTQYF. The CDR3 region has the DNA TGTGCCAGCAGCCTCCGGACTAGTGCAGATACGCAGTATTTT.

The sample holds one count of this clone. V and J are TRBV18 and TRBJ1-2; 8 bases match TRBD1. CDR1 is KGHSH and CDR2 is LQKENI in the germline V gene. There are 16 residues in the CDR3. V trimming: 3 bases; J trimming: 5 bases; junction bases outside the gene matches: 11. The CDR3 DNA reads TGTGCCAGCTCACCGCTTGAACAGGGGGGATCATATGGCTACACCTTC. It encodes CASSPLEQGGSYGYTF.

As for this clone: An end of the junction does not agree with germline; a read error may underlie this. The rearrangement joins TRBV18 to TRBJ2-1; 10 nucleotides agree with TRBD2. The CDR3 is made up of 16 amino acids. CDR1 is KGHSH and CDR2 is LQKENI in the germline V gene. The CDR3 here is CTSSSSLAGVGNEQFF. The CDR3 nucleotides read TGTACCAGCTCATCTTCCCTAGCGGGAGTTGGCAATGAGCAGTTCTTC.

The sample holds a few counts of this clone. This chain connects TRBV5-1 to TRBJ1-1; D is uncertain. Germline V gene sequence: CDR1 SGHRS, CDR2 YFSETQ. With 5 bases removed from V and 0 bases from J, the gap between germline ends came to 11 bases. This CDR3 spans 14 amino acids. CDR3 loop: CASSAGPMNTEAFF. CDR3 bases: TGCGCCAGCAGTGCAGGCCCCATGAACACTGAAGCTTTCTTT.

V and J are TRBV7-2 and TRBJ1-2; D perhaps matches TRBD1 (6 bases). The CDR3 is 15 residues long. V dropped 10 bases and J dropped 2 bases, with 20 bases sitting between them. Germline V gene lookup returns CDR1 SGHTA and CDR2 FQGNSA. CDR3 residues: CATKPSTGENYGYTF. DNA of the CDR3: TGTGCCACCAAGCCCTCGACAGGCGAGAACTATGGCTACACCTTC.

The gene calls are TRBV6-5 and TRBJ2-2; TRBD2 might be the D (7 bases). Per germline, CDR1 MNHEY and CDR2 SVGAGI. The CDR3 sequence is 15 residues long. The germline V and J ends were trimmed by 2 bases and 3 bases, with 10 bases remaining between them. CDR3 sequence reads: CASSYGGAHTGELFF. DNA of the CDR3: TGTGCCAGCAGTTACGGGGGGGCTCACACCGGGGAGCTGTTTTTT.

The genes are TRBV6-4 and TRBJ1-1; D gene unclear. Germline CDR1 is MRHNA and CDR2 is SNTAGT. V gave up 5 bases and J gave up 4 bases, with 11 bases separating them. The CDR3 covers 13 residues. CDR3: CASSSRELTEAFF. The CDR3 bases are TGTGCCAGCAGTTCCCGGGAGCTCACTGAAGCTTTCTTT.